A selection of T cell receptor beta chains follows, all from one sample in a study of CD8+CD57+ T cells in acquired aplastic anemia. A single record per CDR3 protein comes from TCRdb applying MiXCR to the reads. The sample shows roughly 290,000 distinct CDR3 sequences, roughly 53% of them seen only once. Sequencing used sorted CD4+, CD8+, or CD8+CD57+ T cells (not recorded which) from PBMCs. Receptors were obtained from a human donor with aplastic anemia. CDR3s include the opening cysteine and the closing phenylalanine or tryptophan. The D gene is left open where the match is weak. Only some rows state a clone size, as once, few, many or a class for expanded clones.

DNA: TGTGCCAGCTCACCTCCTAACGGCCCTCATAGAGGTGAGCAGTTCTTC
CDR3: CASSPPNGPHRGEQFF
J: TRBJ2-1
size: few
D: -
V: TRBV24-1

DNA: TGTGCCAGCAGTCTCCCGGGACAGGGAAACGAGCAGTACTTC
CDR3: CASSLPGQGNEQYF
J: TRBJ2-7
size: -
D: TRBD1
V: TRBV5-1

DNA: TGTGCCAGCCAGGGCGAGATGAGCACTGAAGCTTTCTTT
CDR3: CASQGEMSTEAFF
J: TRBJ1-1
size: -
D: -
V: TRBV2

DNA: TGCGCCAGCAGGGGAGTGGACAACTCCTACGAGCAGTACTTC
CDR3: CASRGVDNSYEQYF
J: TRBJ2-7
size: few
D: -
V: TRBV10-2

DNA: TGTGCCAGCAGCCCTCAAAGGACCACGCCGAGGGATGAGCAGTTCTTC
CDR3: CASSPQRTTPRDEQFF
J: TRBJ2-1
size: once
D: -
V: TRBV7-8

DNA: TGTGCCAGCAGTCCGACCGGTGCAGGGCCCTACGAGCAGTACTTC
CDR3: CASSPTGAGPYEQYF
J: TRBJ2-7
size: -
D: -
V: TRBV6-5

DNA: TGTGCTAGCAGCTTCGAAGAAGGGGTGACCCAGTACTTC
CDR3: CASSFEEGVTQYF
J: TRBJ2-5
size: -
D: -
V: TRBV7-3

DNA: TGCAGTGCTCATACCGACAGGGTAGACCACGAGCAGTACTTC
CDR3: CSAHTDRVDHEQYF
J: TRBJ2-7
size: few
D: TRBD1
V: TRBV20-1

DNA: TGTGCCAGCAGCCAACCAATAGCGGGAGGGTCCTACAATGAGCAGTTCTTC
CDR3: CASSQPIAGGSYNEQFF
J: TRBJ2-1
size: many
D: TRBD2
V: TRBV4-2

DNA: TGTGCCAGCAGCTTAGGTAGCGGGGTTGGTTCACCCCTCCACTTT
CDR3: CASSLGSGVGSPLHF
J: TRBJ1-6
size: few
D: -
V: TRBV7-8

DNA: TGTGCCAGCAGCCGAATACTTCGCACAGATGCGCAGTATTTT
CDR3: CASSRILRTDAQYF
J: TRBJ2-3
size: -
D: -
V: TRBV11-2

DNA: TGTGCCACCACCGTGGACAGGAACACTGAAGCTTTCTTT
CDR3: CATTVDRNTEAFF
J: TRBJ1-1
size: many
D: -
V: TRBV15

DNA: TGTGCCAGCAGCCTCCGTGATTACAATGAGCAGTTCTTC
CDR3: CASSLRDYNEQFF
J: TRBJ2-1
size: -
D: -
V: TRBV6-2/TRBV6-3

DNA: TGTGCCACCAGTGCCTGGGATAGCGGGGCGAACACCGGGGAGCTGTTTTTT
CDR3: CATSAWDSGANTGELFF
J: TRBJ2-2
size: few
D: TRBD2
V: TRBV24-1

DNA: TGTGCCAGCGGGGCGATGAGCTCTGGAAACACCATATATTTT
CDR3: CASGAMSSGNTIYF
J: TRBJ1-3
size: -
D: -
V: TRBV10-3

DNA: TGTGCCATCAGTGCTAGTAGTTCGGTAGCGGAGACCCAGTACTTC
CDR3: CAISASSSVAETQYF
J: TRBJ2-5
size: -
D: -
V: TRBV10-3

DNA: TGCGCCAGCAGCTCGGGCCGGAGCGGGCGTTTTTACGAGCAGTACTTC
CDR3: CASSSGRSGRFYEQYF
J: TRBJ2-7
size: -
D: -
V: TRBV5-1

DNA: TGCAGCGTTGAAATAGCGGGAGGGCCGGAGACCCAGTACTTC
CDR3: CSVEIAGGPETQYF
J: TRBJ2-5
size: few
D: TRBD2
V: TRBV29-1

DNA: TGTGCCAGCAGTTACGACAGGGTGTACGAGCAGTACTTC
CDR3: CASSYDRVYEQYF
J: TRBJ2-7
size: -
D: TRBD1
V: TRBV6-2/TRBV6-3

DNA: TGTGCCAGTACGCTGAGCTCTGGGGCCAACGTCCTGACTTTC
CDR3: CASTLSSGANVLTF
J: TRBJ2-6
size: -
D: -
V: TRBV19

DNA: TGTGCCAGCAGCCGGGACAGGATCCAAGAGACCCAGTACTTC
CDR3: CASSRDRIQETQYF
J: TRBJ2-5
size: -
D: TRBD1
V: TRBV10-3

DNA: TGCGCCAGCAGTGAAGACAGGGGAGGCGACGAGCAGTACTTC
CDR3: CASSEDRGGDEQYF
J: TRBJ2-7
size: -
D: TRBD1
V: TRBV10-1